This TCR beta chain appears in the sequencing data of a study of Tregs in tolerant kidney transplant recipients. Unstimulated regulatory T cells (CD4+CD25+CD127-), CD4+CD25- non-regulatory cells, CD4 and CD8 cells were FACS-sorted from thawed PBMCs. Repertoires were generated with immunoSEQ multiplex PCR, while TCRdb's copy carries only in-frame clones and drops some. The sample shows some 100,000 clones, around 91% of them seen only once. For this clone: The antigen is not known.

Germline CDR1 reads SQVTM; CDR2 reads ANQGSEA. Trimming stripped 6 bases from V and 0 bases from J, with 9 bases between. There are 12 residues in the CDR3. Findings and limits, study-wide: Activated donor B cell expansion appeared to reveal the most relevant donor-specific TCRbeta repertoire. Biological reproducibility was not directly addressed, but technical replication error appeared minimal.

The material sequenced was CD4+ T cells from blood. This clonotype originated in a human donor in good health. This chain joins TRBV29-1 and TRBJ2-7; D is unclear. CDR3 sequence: CSVRSSSYEQYF. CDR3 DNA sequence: TGCAGCGTCCGGTCAAGCTCCTACGAGCAGTACTTC.